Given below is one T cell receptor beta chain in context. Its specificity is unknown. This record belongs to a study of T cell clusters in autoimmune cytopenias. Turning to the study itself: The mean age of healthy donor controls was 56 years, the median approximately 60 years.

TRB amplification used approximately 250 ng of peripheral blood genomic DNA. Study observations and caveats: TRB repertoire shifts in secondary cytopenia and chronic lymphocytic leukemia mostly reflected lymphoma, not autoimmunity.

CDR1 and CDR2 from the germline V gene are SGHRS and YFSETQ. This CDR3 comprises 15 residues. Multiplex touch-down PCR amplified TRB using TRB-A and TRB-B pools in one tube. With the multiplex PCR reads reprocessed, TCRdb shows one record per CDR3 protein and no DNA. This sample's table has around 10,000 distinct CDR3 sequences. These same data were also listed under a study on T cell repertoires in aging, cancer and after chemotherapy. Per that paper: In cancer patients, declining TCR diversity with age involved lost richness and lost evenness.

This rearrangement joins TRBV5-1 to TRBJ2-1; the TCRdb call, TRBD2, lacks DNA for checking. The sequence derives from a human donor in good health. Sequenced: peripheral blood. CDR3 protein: CASSSTSGSRVEQFF.